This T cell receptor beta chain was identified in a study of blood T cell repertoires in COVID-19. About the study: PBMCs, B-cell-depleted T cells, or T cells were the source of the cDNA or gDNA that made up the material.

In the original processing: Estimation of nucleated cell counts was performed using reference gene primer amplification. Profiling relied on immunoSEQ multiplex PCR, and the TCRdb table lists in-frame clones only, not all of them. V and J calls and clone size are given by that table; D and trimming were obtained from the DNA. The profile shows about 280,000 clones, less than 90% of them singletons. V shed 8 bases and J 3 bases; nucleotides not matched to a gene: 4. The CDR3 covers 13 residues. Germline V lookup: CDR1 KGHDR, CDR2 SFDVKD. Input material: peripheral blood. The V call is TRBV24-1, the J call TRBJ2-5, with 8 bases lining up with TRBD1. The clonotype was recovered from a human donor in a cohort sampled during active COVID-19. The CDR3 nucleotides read TGTGCCACCAAGGGACAGGTCGAAGAGACCCAGTACTTC. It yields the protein CATKGQVEETQYF.